The 17 T cell receptor beta chains listed next were all sequenced from one sample in a study of OX40 agonist ivuxolimab in advanced cancers. Assay used: immunoSEQ multiplex PCR; TCRdb lists only in-frame clones, some missing. The repertoire holds roughly 50,000 clones, with roughly 91% as singletons. The source was CD4+ or CD8+ T cells sorted from blood, collected in a trial of the OX40 agonist ivuxolimab. These receptors all stem from an adult with an advanced solid tumor such as melanoma, head and neck, liver or kidney cancer.

The chain couples TRBV29-1 to TRBJ2-5; D gene uncertain. The CDR3 has 13 amino acids. From germline, CDR1 is SQVTM and CDR2 ANQGSEA. V was clipped by 7 bases and J by 7 bases, with 19 bases between them. This CDR3 reads CSGLRALDPTQYF. The CDR3 DNA reads as TGCAGCGGGCTTAGGGCACTCGACCCGACCCAGTACTTC.

This clone has only a few counts. The chain links TRBV2 to TRBJ2-5; TRBD1 or TRBD2 may be the D gene (5 bases each). With 10 bases removed from V and 5 bases from J, the gap between germline ends came to 20 bases. Germline CDR1 is SNHLY and CDR2 is FYNNEI. The CDR3 has 14 amino acids. The CDR3 nucleotides read TGTGCCATTCCGGTGGGGGAGCTACGGGAGACCCAGTACTTC. It encodes CAIPVGELRETQYF.

The gene calls are TRBV27 and TRBJ2-7; TRBD2 aligns across 9 bases. Trimming removed 5 bases from V and 3 bases from J; junction bases left unmatched: 8. CDR3 length equals 15 residues. Germline V gene data show CDR1 as MNHEY and CDR2 as SMNVEV (reference sequence). The CDR3 sequence: CASSPRGSGGYEQYF. The CDR3 DNA follows: TGTGCCAGCAGTCCCCGGGGTAGCGGGGGCTACGAGCAGTACTTC.

J is TRBJ2-7 and V is TRBV6-6; 12 bases agree with TRBD2. The CDR3 contains 15 residues. Germline trimming cut 5 bases from V and 1 base from J; bases unmatched to any gene: 3. Germline CDR1 MNHNY, CDR2 SVGAGI (reference sequence). For the CDR3, the DNA is TGTGCCAGCAGTCACGGACTAGCGGGGTCCTACGAGCAGTACTTC. Amino acid sequence: CASSHGLAGSYEQYF.

The CDR3 reads CASSSGTSGKNEQFF. In nucleotides, the CDR3 is TGTGCCAGCAGCTCCGGGACTAGCGGGAAAAATGAGCAGTTCTTC. J is TRBJ2-1 and V is TRBV27; 13 bases are a match to TRBD2. CDR3 length: 15 residues. Germline values: CDR1 MNHEY, CDR2 SMNVEV (reference sequence). The trim removed 6 bases at V and 7 bases at J, leaving 6 bases unmatched.

The chain is built from TRBV9 and TRBJ2-1; D gene ambiguous. Germline V gene data show CDR1 as SGDLS and CDR2 as YYNGEE. V shed 0 bases and J shed 5 bases, with 3 bases lying between them. The CDR3 length is 12 residues. CDR3 region: CASSVENNEQFF. The CDR3 region has the DNA TGTGCCAGCAGCGTAGAGAACAATGAGCAGTTCTTC.

The gene calls are TRBV5-1 and TRBJ2-7, with unresolved D. This CDR3 contains 15 residues. The V end was cut by 3 bases, the J end by 3 bases, with 16 bases between. Germline CDR1 and CDR2: SGHRS and YFSETQ. The CDR3 bases are TGCGCCAGCAGCTGGACCTCGGCAGGAAACTACGAGCAGTACTTC. It specifies CASSWTSAGNYEQYF.

This chain joins TRBV19 and TRBJ2-3, with D possibly matching TRBD2 (5 bases). The V end lost 4 bases, the J end lost 1 base, and 15 bases lay between the germline ends. This CDR3 region has 16 residues. Germline V gene data show CDR1 as LNHDA and CDR2 as SQIVND (reference sequence). CDR3 coding DNA: TGTGCCAGTAGTACCCCTCTGGAGCGGCGCACAGATACGCAGTATTTT. Its translation: CASSTPLERRTDTQYF.

The chain is built from TRBV9 and TRBJ2-7; D unresolved. The CDR3 totals 13 residues. Germline V gene lookup returns CDR1 SGDLS and CDR2 YYNGEE. Trimming shortened V by 0 bases and J by 6 bases, and 10 bases separated the two germline ends. The DNA for the CDR3 is TGTGCCAGCAGCGTAGGAGTTGGACCCGAGCAGTACTTC. Translated, it gives CASSVGVGPEQYF.

The chain carries TRBV7-3 and TRBJ2-3, with D perhaps matching TRBD2 (6 bases). Germline V gene data show CDR1 as SGHTA and CDR2 as FQGTGA. This CDR3 has 15 residues. The V end lost 1 base, the J end lost 0 bases, and 8 bases lay between the germline ends. DNA of the CDR3: TGTGCCAGCAGCTTAATAGCGGCTAGCACAGATACGCAGTATTTT. Its translation is CASSLIAASTDTQYF.

This chain links TRBV30 with TRBJ2-5; 12 bases are a match to TRBD2. Germline V gene data show CDR1 as GTSNPN and CDR2 as SVGIG (reference sequence). Trimming took 4 bases from V and 5 from J; bases not matched to a gene: 26. The CDR3 sequence is 21 residues long. CDR3 sequence reads: CAWIYFRTSGTRNGAPETQYF. The DNA for the CDR3 is TGTGCCTGGATTTATTTTAGGACTAGCGGGACCCGTAACGGGGCTCCCGAGACCCAGTACTTC.

The rearrangement joins TRBV4-1 to TRBJ2-7, with 8 bases that match TRBD1. The ends lost 4 bases at V and 2 bases at J; junction bases unmatched: 4. There are 14 residues in the CDR3. Per germline, CDR1 MGHRA and CDR2 YSYEKL. The CDR3 sequence is CASSPGQATYEQYF. For the CDR3, the DNA is TGCGCCAGCAGCCCGGGACAGGCCACCTACGAGCAGTACTTC.

The J gene is TRBJ2-7, the V gene TRBV9, with TRBD1 identical over 7 bases. This CDR3 has 14 amino acids. CDR1 is SGDLS, CDR2 YYNGEE, per germline. Trimming cost V 2 bases and J 2 bases; bases outside gene matches: 4. CDR3 coding DNA: TGTGCCAGCAGCGTCACAGGGGAGCCCTACGAGCAGTACTTC. Its protein is CASSVTGEPYEQYF.

This chain uses TRBV7-4 with TRBJ1-2; 9 bases match TRBD1. Trimming cost V 1 base and J 3 bases; bases outside gene matches: 15. The CDR3 has 19 amino acids. CDR1 and CDR2 (germline): SGHVT, SQSDAQ. CDR3 in DNA: TGTGCCAGCAGCTTAGAATACAGGGGGCTTTTTCCCGCGTACTATGGCTACACCTTC. As protein: CASSLEYRGLFPAYYGYTF.

This chain uses TRBV19 with TRBJ1-1, with unresolved D. Germline V gene sequence: CDR1 LNHDA, CDR2 SQIVND (reference sequence). CDR3 length equals 17 residues. V dropped 7 bases and J dropped 2 bases, with 23 bases sitting between them. CDR3 coding DNA: TGTGCCAGTAAATTTTCGGGAAGCATGGTAGAAAACACTGAAGCTTTCTTT. It codes for CASKFSGSMVENTEAFF.

The chain links TRBV28 to TRBJ2-5; D uncertain. The germline V and J ends were trimmed by 7 bases and 4 bases, with 13 bases remaining between them. There are 13 residues in the CDR3. Germline V gene data show CDR1 as MDHEN and CDR2 as SYDVKM. CDR3 in amino acids: CASKMVPGETQYF. The CDR3 coding sequence is TGTGCCAGCAAAATGGTCCCAGGAGAGACCCAGTACTTC.

The chain carries TRBV19 and TRBJ2-7; D might be TRBD2 (5 bases). The germline CDR1 and CDR2 sequences are LNHDA and SQIVND (reference sequence). Trimming stripped 8 bases from V and 2 bases from J, with 10 bases between. This CDR3 spans 12 amino acids. CDR3 sequence (DNA): TGTGCCAGTCGGGGTTTGGCCTACGAGCAGTACTTC. Amino acid sequence: CASRGLAYEQYF.